The rows below give T cell receptor beta chains drawn from one sample of a study of spatial heterogeneity in lung cancer. A single record per CDR3 protein comes from TCRdb applying MiXCR to the 5' RACE reads. The table includes about 13,000 distinct CDR3 sequences, 5.1% detected once. The material sequenced was lung tumor tissue, taken at surgery. The receptor set was obtained from a male donor with early-stage non-small cell lung cancer. CDR3s include the opening cysteine and the closing phenylalanine or tryptophan. D genes are given only for firm matches. Only part of the rows carry a size: once, few, many, or a class if the clone is expanded.

clone size	J gene	D gene	V gene	CDR3 DNA	CDR3 protein
many	TRBJ2-7	NA	TRBV28	TGTGCCAGCAGTCCCTTAGCTAGGGAGCAGTACTTC	CASSPLAREQYF
many	TRBJ1-1	NA	TRBV6-2/TRBV6-3	TGTGCCAGCAGTTACCACATTGGGGTGGGCACTGAAGCTTTCTTT	CASSYHIGVGTEAFF
medium-sized	TRBJ2-1	TRBD1	TRBV5-1	TGCGCCAGCAGCTTGACCGCTGGGACAGGGGGACGCAATGAGCAGTTCTTC	CASSLTAGTGGRNEQFF
many	TRBJ1-2	NA	TRBV27	TGTGCCAGCAGTTTATCGATTTTCCCCTTAAGGGGTGGCTACACCTTC	CASSLSIFPLRGGYTF
many	TRBJ2-7	NA	TRBV28	TGTGCCAGCAGTGCGGGACTTCGCTACGAGCAGTACTTC	CASSAGLRYEQYF
many	TRBJ2-5	TRBD1	TRBV7-6	TGTGCCAGCAGCTTAGTGGGACAGGGGTGGGCTTCCCCAGAGACCCAGTACTTC	CASSLVGQGWASPETQYF
many	TRBJ2-3	TRBD2	TRBV3-1	TGTGCCAGCAGGAGGACTAGGGGCACAGATACGCAGTATTTT	CASRRTRGTDTQYF
many	TRBJ2-3	NA	TRBV7-2	TGTGCCAGCAGCTCCGTGGGGATAGGGCAGTATTTT	CASSSVGIGQYF
many	TRBJ2-3	NA	TRBV3-1	TGTGCCAGCAGTTGGGGACCGGAGGATACGCAGTATTTT	CASSWGPEDTQYF
few	TRBJ2-1	TRBD2	TRBV4-3	TGCGCCAGCAGCCAAAGGCTAGCGGGGACCTACAATGAGCAGTTCTTC	CASSQRLAGTYNEQFF
many	TRBJ2-6	NA	TRBV9	TGTGCCAGCAGCCTCGGGAGCGCTGGGGCCAACGTCCTGACTTTC	CASSLGSAGANVLTF
many	TRBJ1-5	TRBD1	TRBV28	TGTGCCAGCAGGGAACAGGGGGTTTGGGGCAATCAGCCCCAGCATTTT	CASREQGVWGNQPQHF
many	TRBJ2-3	NA	TRBV25-1	TGTGCCAGCGGGATAGGGGCGGGCGACACAGATACGCAGTATTTT	CASGIGAGDTDTQYF
many	TRBJ2-2	TRBD1	TRBV24-1	TGTGCCACCAGAACAGGGGTGACCGGGGAGCTGTTTTTT	CATRTGVTGELFF
many	TRBJ2-1	NA	TRBV20-1	TGCAGTGCTAGAGATCCGGGAGCTACATCCTACAATGAGCAGTTCTTC	CSARDPGATSYNEQFF
many	TRBJ2-6	NA	TRBV29-1	TGCAGCGTAGCCTCTGGGGCCAACGTCCTGACTTTC	CSVASGANVLTF
many	TRBJ1-5	NA	TRBV25-1	TGTGCCAGCAGTGATGGGTATCAGCCCCAGCATTTT	CASSDGYQPQHF
many	TRBJ1-5	NA	TRBV15	TGTGCCACCAGCAGGGGTGAAGGGGGAGCCCAGCATTTT	CATSRGEGGAQHF
few	TRBJ2-5	TRBD2	TRBV27	TGTGCCAGCAGTCCCGGGACTAGCGGGGGGACGGAGACCCAGTACTTC	CASSPGTSGGTETQYF
many	TRBJ2-7	TRBD1	TRBV4-1	TGCGCCAGCAGCCGAGGACAGGGAGAAGGCTACGAGCAGTACTTC	CASSRGQGEGYEQYF
many	TRBJ1-5	NA	TRBV6-2/TRBV6-3	TGTGCCAGCAGTCCCCCTAGGACACTGGGGCAGAGCAATCAGCCCCAGCATTTT	CASSPPRTLGQSNQPQHF
many	TRBJ2-5	NA	TRBV5-1	TGCGCCAGCAGCTTGGCCCACCAAGAGACCCAGTACTTC	CASSLAHQETQYF
many	TRBJ1-1	NA	TRBV20-1	TGCAGTGCTCCCGGTGTGGGGGGGGACACTGAAGCTTTCTTT	CSAPGVGGDTEAFF
NA	TRBJ2-5	NA	TRBV6-1	TGTGCCAGCAGGCGGGAACCTGCCCAAGAGACCCAGTACTTC	CASRREPAQETQYF
many	TRBJ1-2	NA	TRBV4-3	TGCGCCAGCAGCCAATGGGACAGCTACACCTTC	CASSQWDSYTF
few	TRBJ1-1	NA	TRBV15	TGTGCCACCAGCAGAGATCCTCAGGGCAGGTCGAACACTGAAGCTTTCTTT	CATSRDPQGRSNTEAFF
few	TRBJ1-2	NA	TRBV20-1	TGCAGTGCTAGTTCGGGCGTCGACTATGGCTACACCTTC	CSASSGVDYGYTF
many	TRBJ1-2	NA	TRBV4-2	TGTGCCAGCAGCCAAGATAGCAAAGACGGCGTATGGTATGGCTACACCTTC	CASSQDSKDGVWYGYTF
NA	TRBJ2-1	NA	TRBV29-1	TGCAGCGTTGAATTCCTAGGACAAAAATTGAATGAGCAGTTCTTC	CSVEFLGQKLNEQFF
many	TRBJ1-3	NA	TRBV5-1	TGCGCCAGCAGCTTGAGAGGGAGCGGCTCTGGAAACACCATATATTTT	CASSLRGSGSGNTIYF
many	TRBJ2-1	NA	TRBV5-5	TGTGCCAGCAGCTTAGGAGGGTTCCTATACAATGAGCAGTTCTTC	CASSLGGFLYNEQFF
few	TRBJ1-1	NA	TRBV11-2	TGTGCCAGCAGCTTAGCCCGGTTCATGGGGGCTGGTGAAGCTTTCTTT	CASSLARFMGAGEAFF
many	TRBJ1-1	NA	TRBV7-2	TGTGCCAGCAGCTTAGCAGGGAACACTGAAGCTTTCTTT	CASSLAGNTEAFF
few	TRBJ2-1	TRBD2	TRBV18	TGTGCCAGCTCAAGGACTAGCGGGGGGGCCTATGAGCAGTTCTTC	CASSRTSGGAYEQFF
medium-sized	TRBJ2-3	NA	TRBV7-2	TGTGCCAGCAGCATAGGAGGGTCAGGGAATACGCAGTATTTT	CASSIGGSGNTQYF
many	TRBJ2-5	TRBD1	TRBV20-1	TGCAGTGATACCGGGACAGGGGGCCGAGAGACCCAGTACTTC	CSDTGTGGRETQYF
medium-sized	TRBJ2-5	NA	TRBV20-1	TGCAGTGCTCGAGACCAAGGGACCCAAGAGACCCAGTACTTC	CSARDQGTQETQYF
NA	TRBJ1-6	TRBD1	TRBV20-1	TGCAGTGCTAGAGTTAGACAGGGTAATTCACCCCTCCACTTT	CSARVRQGNSPLHF
many	TRBJ1-1	TRBD1	TRBV7-8	TGTGCCAGCATTCAGGGGGCGCTTTGGGACACTGAAGCTTTCTTT	CASIQGALWDTEAFF
NA	TRBJ1-1	NA	TRBV5-1	TGCGCCAGCAGCTTGGATTTCCCGGGCCAGACTGAAGCTTTCTTT	CASSLDFPGQTEAFF
many	TRBJ1-1	NA	TRBV6-2/TRBV6-3	TGTGCCAGCAGTTCTCAGGGGCGCTGGACTGAAGCTTTCTTT	CASSSQGRWTEAFF
NA	TRBJ2-2	NA	TRBV7-2	TGTGCCAGCAGCATCCGGGCTACGAACACCGGGGAGCTGTTTTTT	CASSIRATNTGELFF
few	TRBJ2-7	TRBD2	TRBV3-1	TGTGCCAGCAGCCTCTTGACTAGCGGGGGCCCCGGCGGCGAGCAGTACTTC	CASSLLTSGGPGGEQYF
few	TRBJ2-6	NA	TRBV11-2	TGTGCCAGCAGCTTAAGGGCCCTCGGGGCCAACGTCCTGACTTTC	CASSLRALGANVLTF